This TCR beta chain is from a study of cytomegalovirus exposure and HLA in healthy donors. Study results and caveats: Generally TCR sequences proved uncommon, though certain public TCRs appeared in numerous donors.

PCR employed 60 Vbeta and 13 Jbeta primers. Assay used: immunoSEQ multiplex PCR; TCRdb lists only in-frame clones, some missing. Found here are under 45,000 clones, about 60% of them singletons; the top ten hold 8.7%. On this clone itself: Its antigen remains unidentified.

Sequencing was carried out using PBMCs. This clonotype was obtained from a human donor in good health.

CDR3 protein: CASSHLDRDSYEQYF. CDR3 coding DNA: TGCGCCAGCAGCCACCTAGACAGGGACTCCTACGAGCAGTACTTC. The chain couples TRBV4-1 to TRBJ2-7; 7 nucleotides align to TRBD1. This CDR3 has 15 residues. V lost 3 bases, J lost 0 bases, and 5 bases stayed unmatched. Germline V gene data show CDR1 as MGHRA and CDR2 as YSYEKL.